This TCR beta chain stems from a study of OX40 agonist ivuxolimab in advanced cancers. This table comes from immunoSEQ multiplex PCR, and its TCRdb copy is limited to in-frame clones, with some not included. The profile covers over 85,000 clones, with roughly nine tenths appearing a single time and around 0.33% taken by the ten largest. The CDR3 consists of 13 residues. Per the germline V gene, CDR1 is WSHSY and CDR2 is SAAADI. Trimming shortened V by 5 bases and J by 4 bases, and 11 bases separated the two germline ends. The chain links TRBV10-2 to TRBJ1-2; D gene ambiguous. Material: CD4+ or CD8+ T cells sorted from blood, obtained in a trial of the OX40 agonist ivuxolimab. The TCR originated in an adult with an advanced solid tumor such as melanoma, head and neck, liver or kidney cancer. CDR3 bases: TGCGCCAGCAGTACGCAGGTTACCTATGGCTACACCTTC. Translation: CASSTQVTYGYTF.